This TCR beta chain was captured in a study of blood T cells in healthy people across ages. Per-sample PBMC isolation yielded at least 6.5 million cells. A second PCR of 7 to 11 cycles used a sample-barcoded 5' primer and a J-beta primer mix. Each CDR3 protein gets one entry after TCRdb re-called the 5' RACE reads with MiXCR. The profile covers around 1,000,000 distinct CDR3 sequences, with approximately 26% appearing a single time and 0.65% to 0.75% taken by the ten largest. The sample was also reused in another study, on T cells of mothers and their children.

The TCR originated in a girl aged 2 to 10 in good health. Sequencing used blood.

The CDR3 nucleotides read TGCAGCGCCGCGGGGATGACTAGCGCCAACAATGAGCAGTTCTTC. Protein: CSAAGMTSANNEQFF. J is TRBJ2-1 and V is TRBV29-1; TRBD2 aligns across 8 bases. V trimming: 7 bases; J trimming: 5 bases; junction bases outside the gene matches: 13. Germline V CDR1 and CDR2: SQVTM, ANQGSEA. The CDR3 totals 15 residues.